This T cell receptor (beta chain) originates from a study of T cell responses to AZD1222 COVID-19 vaccine. V was clipped by 3 bases and J by 5 bases; unmatched bases: 2. The CDR3 length is 14 residues. Germline lookup yields CDR1 SGDLS and CDR2 YYNGEE. The repertoire was sequenced with immunoSEQ multiplex PCR; TCRdb's copy has only in-frame clones and lacks some. Here the sample spans some 200,000 clones, approximately 91% being singletons. The clonotype comes from an adult in good health. The sample in question was peripheral blood, obtained on day 0 of AZD1222 vaccination. This chain joins TRBV9 and TRBJ2-7; TRBD2 matches 13 bases. CDR3 residues: CASSGGLAGDEQYF. The CDR3 DNA reads as TGTGCCAGCAGCGGTGGACTAGCGGGAGACGAGCAGTACTTC.